The clone carrying this TCR beta chain was detected a few times. The sample originates from a study of blood T cells in healthy people across ages. Primers used in a second PCR of roughly 7 to 11 cycles were a sample-barcoded 5' primer and a J-beta primer mix. Individual samples furnished no less than 2.5 million CDR3-containing paired-end reads apiece. In TCRdb, the 5' RACE reads were re-called with MiXCR into one record per CDR3 protein. Here the sample spans hundreds of thousands of distinct CDR3 sequences, more than 25% being singletons. V dropped 3 bases and J dropped 6 bases, with 15 bases sitting between them. This CDR3 contains 14 residues. Germline values: CDR1 SGHVS, CDR2 FNYEAQ. The data were also submitted as part of a second study, on T cells of mothers and their children.

Sequenced sample: blood. This rearrangement joins TRBV7-6 to TRBJ2-7; TRBD1 is a possible D gene (6 bases). This receptor was taken from a boy younger than 18 in good health. The DNA of the CDR3 is TGTGCCAGCAGCTTGCTCCGGGGCAGGGGCGAGCAGTACTTC. Protein product: CASSLLRGRGEQYF.